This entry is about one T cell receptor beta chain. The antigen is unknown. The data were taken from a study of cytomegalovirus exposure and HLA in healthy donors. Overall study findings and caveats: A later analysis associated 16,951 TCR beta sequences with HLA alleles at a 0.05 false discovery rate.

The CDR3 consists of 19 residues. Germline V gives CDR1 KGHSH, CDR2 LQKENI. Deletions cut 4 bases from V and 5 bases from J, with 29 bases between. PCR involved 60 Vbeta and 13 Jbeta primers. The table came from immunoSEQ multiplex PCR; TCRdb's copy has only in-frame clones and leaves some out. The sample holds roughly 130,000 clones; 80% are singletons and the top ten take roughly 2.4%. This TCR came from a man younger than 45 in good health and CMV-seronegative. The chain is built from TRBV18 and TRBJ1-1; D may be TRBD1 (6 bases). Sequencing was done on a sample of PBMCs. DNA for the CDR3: TGTGCCAGCTCACGTTTACGTGTGAAAGGGGACATCGAGTCGACTGAAGCTTTCTTT. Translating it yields CASSRLRVKGDIESTEAFF.